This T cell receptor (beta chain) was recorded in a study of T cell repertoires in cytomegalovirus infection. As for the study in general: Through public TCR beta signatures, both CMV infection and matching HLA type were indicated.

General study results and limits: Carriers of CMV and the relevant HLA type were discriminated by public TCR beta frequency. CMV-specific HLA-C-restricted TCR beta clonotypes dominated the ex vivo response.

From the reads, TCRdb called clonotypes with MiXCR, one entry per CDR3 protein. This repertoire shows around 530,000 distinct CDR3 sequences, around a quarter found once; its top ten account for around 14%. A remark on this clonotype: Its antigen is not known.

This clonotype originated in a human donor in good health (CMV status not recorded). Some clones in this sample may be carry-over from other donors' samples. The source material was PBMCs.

For the CDR3, the DNA is TGTGCCAGCACTGTGGCTGGGGCCAACGTCCTGACTTTC. Its translation is CASTVAGANVLTF. The chain links TRBV6-2 or TRBV6-3 to TRBJ2-6; D remains unclear. The germline V gene encodes CDR1 MNHEY and CDR2 SVGEGT. V was cut by 7 bases and J by 2 bases, with 6 bases left in between. This CDR3 spans 13 amino acids.